A selection of T cell receptor beta chains follows, all from one sample in a study of blood T cell repertoires in COVID-19. Profiling relied on immunoSEQ multiplex PCR, and the TCRdb table lists in-frame clones only, not all of them. The table shows 90,000 to 120,000 clones, with roughly 88% occurring only once. The sample comprised peripheral blood. These TCRs come from a man aged 50 to 60 with active or convalescent COVID-19. The CDR3 runs from the conserved cysteine through the conserved F or W. The order of the fields is D gene, clone size, V gene, J gene, CDR3 DNA, CDR3 protein. The D gene is left open where the match is weak. Some rows have no size entry. The others give once, few or many, or a class for an expanded clone.

>NA|NA|TRBV24-1|TRBJ2-3
TGTGCCACCAGTGACCCGGGACACCTATACACAGATACGCAGTATTTT
CATSDPGHLYTDTQYF
>TRBD2|NA|TRBV10-1|TRBJ2-2
TGCGCCAGCAGTGAGTTATCCGGGACTAGCGGGAGTATTACCGGGGAGCTGTTTTTT
CASSELSGTSGSITGELFF
>NA|NA|TRBV19|TRBJ1-1
TGTGCCAGTAGTATAGGGAGTTCGAACACTGAAGCTTTCTTT
CASSIGSSNTEAFF
>NA|NA|TRBV20-1|TRBJ1-2
TGCAGTGCTAGTACGACCGACTCGGGAGGCTACACCTTC
CSASTTDSGGYTF
>NA|NA|TRBV15|TRBJ2-4
TGTGCCACCAGCAGACAGCTACGGGAGTTAAACATTCAGTACTTC
CATSRQLRELNIQYF
>NA|NA|TRBV6-6|TRBJ1-5
TGTGCCAGCAGGACAGTCAATCAGCCCCAGCATTTT
CASRTVNQPQHF
>TRBD1|NA|TRBV9|TRBJ1-2
TGTGCCAGCAGCGAGGGGACAGGGAACTATGGCTACACCTTC
CASSEGTGNYGYTF
>NA|NA|TRBV3-1/TRBV3-2|TRBJ1-1
TGTGCCAGCAGCCTGACAGAGAACACTGAAGCTTTCTTT
CASSLTENTEAFF
>TRBD1|NA|TRBV7-8|TRBJ2-5
TGTGCCAGCAGCTACAGGGGGGCAAACCAAGAGACCCAGTACTTC
CASSYRGANQETQYF
>NA|NA|TRBV6-5|TRBJ2-3
TGTGCCAGCAGTTACAAGCTACAGACAGATACGCAGTATTTT
CASSYKLQTDTQYF
>TRBD1|few|TRBV28|TRBJ2-1
TGTGCCAGCAGACAGGGGGCAACCAATGAGCAGTTCTTC
CASRQGATNEQFF
>TRBD2|NA|TRBV19|TRBJ2-7
TGTGCCAGTAGTATAGATCCCCGGGAGGCCTACGAGCAGTACTTC
CASSIDPREAYEQYF
>TRBD1|NA|TRBV10-3|TRBJ2-2
TGTGCCACCAGGGGACAGCTACCGAACACCGGGGAGCTGTTTTTT
CATRGQLPNTGELFF
>NA|NA|TRBV7-2|TRBJ2-7
TGTGCCAGCAGCTTAGCCTCGGGAAAGAGCTCCTACGAGCAGTACTTC
CASSLASGKSSYEQYF
>NA|NA|TRBV28|TRBJ2-7
TGTGCCAGCATTAGCGGTAACCTCTACGAGCAGTACTTC
CASISGNLYEQYF
>NA|NA|TRBV2|TRBJ1-1
TGTGCCAGCAGTGTGGAGCTGCGGAACACTGAAGCTTTCTTT
CASSVELRNTEAFF
>TRBD2|NA|TRBV5-1|TRBJ2-7
TGCGCCAGCAGCTTGGGGGGGCTAGCGGGGAGCTCCTACGAGCAGTACTTC
CASSLGGLAGSSYEQYF
>NA|NA|TRBV11-2|TRBJ1-1
TGTGCCAGCAGCTTAGGGACAGCCGAGAACACTGAAGCTTTCTTT
CASSLGTAENTEAFF
>TRBD2|NA|TRBV7-2|TRBJ2-3
TGTGCCACGGGAGCGGGAGGCGGGGCAGATACGCAGTATTTT
CATGAGGGADTQYF
>TRBD1|NA|TRBV7-9|TRBJ2-6
TGTGCCAGCAGCCCAGAGACAGGGCTGGGGGGGGCCAACGTCCTGACTTTC
CASSPETGLGGANVLTF
>NA|NA|TRBV30|TRBJ1-2
TGTGCCTGGAGTGCCCCGGGACACGACTATGGCTACACCTTC
CAWSAPGHDYGYTF
>TRBD1|NA|TRBV5-5|TRBJ2-7
TGTGCCAGCAGCCTGGGACAGCTCTACGAGCAGTACTTC
CASSLGQLYEQYF
>NA|NA|TRBV7-2|TRBJ2-6
TGTGCCAGCACCCTCTACGGCGGGGCTGGGGCCAACGTCCTGACTTTC
CASTLYGGAGANVLTF
>TRBD1|NA|TRBV9|TRBJ1-6
TGTGCCAGCAGCGGGACAGGGGATTTGCCCCTCCACTTT
CASSGTGDLPLHF
>NA|NA|TRBV28|TRBJ1-2
TGTGCCAGCAGCTTTCCGGGACAAAACTATGGCTACACCTTC
CASSFPGQNYGYTF
>TRBD2|NA|TRBV5-6|TRBJ2-1
TGTGCCAGCTCCAAGACTAGCGGGAGGGCCGACAGTGCCAATGAGCAGTTCTTC
CASSKTSGRADSANEQFF
>TRBD1|NA|TRBV29-1|TRBJ2-7
TGCAGCGTTGGACCCCGGGACAGGGAACTTCACGAGCAGTACTTC
CSVGPRDRELHEQYF
>NA|NA|TRBV28|TRBJ2-6
TGTGCCAGCAGTTTGAGGAGTTATGGCCTCTCTGGGGCCAACGTCCTGACTTTC
CASSLRSYGLSGANVLTF
>TRBD1|NA|TRBV6-1|TRBJ2-6
TGTGCCAGCAGTGGTCAGGGGGAAGGAGATGGGGCCAACGTCCTGACTTTC
CASSGQGEGDGANVLTF
>TRBD2|NA|TRBV4-1|TRBJ2-2
TGCGCCAGCAGCCAGGATAGCGGGAGCAGCACCGGGGAGCTGTTTTTT
CASSQDSGSSTGELFF
>TRBD1|NA|TRBV5-4|TRBJ1-2
TGTGCCAGCAGCCCGGGACAGGGGGCCTCGGGCTACACCTTC
CASSPGQGASGYTF
>TRBD2|NA|TRBV29-1|TRBJ2-7
TGCAGCGTTAAGACTAGCGGGAGCTACGAGCAGTACTTC
CSVKTSGSYEQYF
>TRBD2|NA|TRBV7-2|TRBJ2-7
TGTGCCAGCAGCAGGACTAGCGGGACCTACGAGCAGTACTTC
CASSRTSGTYEQYF
>NA|NA|TRBV30|TRBJ2-7
TGTGCCTGGAGCCCAGGTTTTAGTAACAGGGCGCTCGAGCAGTACTTC
CAWSPGFSNRALEQYF
>NA|NA|TRBV30|TRBJ1-3
TGTGGTTTGGGGCCCCAGGCTGGAAACACCATATATTTT
CGLGPQAGNTIYF
>TRBD1|once|TRBV19|TRBJ1-2
TGTGCCAGTAGTATTAACAGGGGACGCTATGGCTACACCTTC
CASSINRGRYGYTF
>TRBD1|NA|TRBV5-4|TRBJ2-7
TGTGCCAGCAGCTCCGGGACAGGGTGGGGCGAGCAGTACTTC
CASSSGTGWGEQYF
>NA|NA|TRBV5-4|TRBJ2-5
TGTGCCAGCAGCCGTGAGGGGCGGGGACAAGAGACCCAGTACTTC
CASSREGRGQETQYF
>TRBD2|NA|TRBV10-3|TRBJ2-7
TGTGCCTCCGGACTAGCGGGAACCTACGAGCAGTACTTC
CASGLAGTYEQYF
>TRBD2|NA|TRBV19|TRBJ2-1
TGTGCCACCAAGAGAAGACAAGCGGGAGGGGCTTCGGATGAGCAGTTCTTC
CATKRRQAGGASDEQFF
>TRBD1|NA|TRBV27|TRBJ1-2
TGTGCCAGCACCCCTCGACAGGGGGCGGTCTATGGCTACACCTTC
CASTPRQGAVYGYTF
>TRBD1|NA|TRBV12-3/TRBV12-4|TRBJ2-7
TGTGCCAGCAGTCGGACAGGTGCCGAGCAGTACTTC
CASSRTGAEQYF